This T cell receptor (beta chain) was sequenced for a study of blood T cell repertoires in COVID-19. The wider study: Italy, Spain and the United States were the sources of the convalescent and acute COVID-19 samples. Nucleic acid was either cDNA or gDNA, and it came from T cells, B-cell-depleted T cells, or PBMCs.

Authors' analysis steps: By means of reference gene primer amplification, nucleated cell counts were estimated. Sequenced by immunoSEQ multiplex PCR; TCRdb stores in-frame clones only, minus some. V and J calls and clone size come straight from that table; D and trimming were deduced from the DNA. This table holds roughly 240,000 clones, approximately 80% found once. Germline V gene lookup returns CDR1 SGHKS and CDR2 YYEKEE (reference sequence). The CDR3 has 14 residues. With 4 bases removed from V and 4 bases from J, the gap between germline ends came to 14 bases. V and J are TRBV5-5 and TRBJ1-2; unclear D gene. The sequencing input was peripheral blood. This receptor was obtained from a woman older than 75 with acute or convalescent COVID-19. The CDR3 sequence is CASSIAQGSYGYTF. The CDR3 DNA reads as TGTGCCAGCAGCATAGCCCAAGGATCCTATGGCTACACCTTC.